This TCR beta chain is drawn from a study of T cell responses to AZD1222 COVID-19 vaccine. Study-wide results and limits: A mostly white British donor set with more females was recruited, and clonal diversity was possibly underestimated. Spike-wide vaccine-associated CD4 TCRs dominated at 160-218 and 743-854.

As regards this clone: Antigen specificity is unknown.

TCRdb's copy holds only in-frame clones and misses some; the assay was immunoSEQ multiplex PCR. The table has 85,000 to 100,000 clones, approximately 93% seen once. Germline assignment: CDR1 LNHDA and CDR2 SQIVND (reference sequence). The CDR3 totals 14 residues. The V end was cut by 4 bases, the J end by 0 bases, with 7 bases between. The chain links TRBV19 to TRBJ2-1, with D uncertain. The TCR was taken from an adult who received the AZD1222 COVID-19 vaccine. The sequences come from peripheral blood, collected 28 days after the second AZD1222 dose. The CDR3 coding sequence is TGTGCCAGTAGTAGCTGGAGCTCCTACAATGAGCAGTTCTTC. Amino acids: CASSSWSSYNEQFF.